This T cell receptor beta chain was sequenced for a study of lymphopenia after photon versus proton radiotherapy. Assay used: immunoSEQ multiplex PCR; TCRdb lists only in-frame clones, some missing. The table records roughly 38,000 clones, 92% of them present only once. Concerning this clone itself: Antigen unknown.

The CDR3 totals 14 residues. Germline V gene lookup returns CDR1 SGHNT and CDR2 YYREEE (reference sequence). The V end lost 3 bases, the J end lost 1 base, and 10 bases lay between the germline ends. Regarding the study as a whole: Post-nadir diversity loss with photons came from oligoclonal expansion, particularly CD8+ Temra cells.

The receptor was isolated from a man aged 55-75 years with cholangiocarcinoma. The chain recombines TRBV5-4 with TRBJ1-1; D may be TRBD1 (6 bases). This specimen consisted of peripheral blood, obtained from a patient treated with photon-based radiotherapy. The CDR3 sequence is CASSWDTRNTEAFF. The CDR3 DNA follows: TGTGCCAGCAGCTGGGACACAAGGAACACTGAAGCTTTCTTT.